The T cell receptor (beta chain) described here comes from a study of CD8 T cell repertoires and HIV-1 epitope variants. Study in general: Twenty-five autologous and known Gag and Nef epitope variant peptides each stimulated T cells separately.

Only in-frame clones appear in the TCRdb table, and some are missing; sequencing was by immunoSEQ multiplex PCR. The table includes about 2,300 clones, about two thirds detected once. This clone was detected a few times. Its antigen is currently unknown. The CDR3 covers 16 residues. Germline V gene lookup returns CDR1 MNHEY and CDR2 SMNVEV (reference sequence). Trimming at V came to 5 bases and at J to 6 bases, leaving 9 bases not matched to a gene. The J gene is TRBJ2-2, the V gene TRBV27, with 10 bases aligning to TRBD1. This receptor was obtained from a male donor with HIV. Material: cultured CD8+ T cells derived from PBMCs. The DNA for the CDR3 is TGTGCCAGCAGTCCTTCCGGGACAGGGGTGCCCGGGGAGCTGTTTTTT. Protein product: CASSPSGTGVPGELFF.